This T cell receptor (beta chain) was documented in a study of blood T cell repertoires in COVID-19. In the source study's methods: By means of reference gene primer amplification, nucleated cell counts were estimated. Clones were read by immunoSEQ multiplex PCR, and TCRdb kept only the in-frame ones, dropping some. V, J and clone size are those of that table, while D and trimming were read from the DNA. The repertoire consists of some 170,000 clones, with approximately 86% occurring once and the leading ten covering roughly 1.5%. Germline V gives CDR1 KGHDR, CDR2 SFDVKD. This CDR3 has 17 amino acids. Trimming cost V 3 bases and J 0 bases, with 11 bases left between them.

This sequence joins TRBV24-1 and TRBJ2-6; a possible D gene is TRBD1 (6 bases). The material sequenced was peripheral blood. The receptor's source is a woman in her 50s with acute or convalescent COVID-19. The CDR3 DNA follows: TGTGCCACCAGTGATCCTAACAGGGACTCTGGGGCCAACGTCCTGACTTTC. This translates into CATSDPNRDSGANVLTF.